This section outlines one T cell receptor beta chain sequence together with its context. Time point of the sample: pre-sensitization, week 0. Treatment in this sample: therapeutic diphenylcyclopropenone sensitization with weekly scalp DPC. MiXCR, applied by TCRdb to the RACE reads, yields one record per CDR3 protein. Here the sample spans about 260,000 distinct CDR3 sequences, approximately 8.6% being singletons. These data are taken from a study of human T cells and chemical hapten exposure. As for the study in general: Patients, predominantly female, presented with alopecia areata, totalis or universalis.

V was clipped by 5 bases and J by 0 bases, with 19 bases between them. Germline V lookup: CDR1 KGHDR, CDR2 SFDVKD. The CDR3 contains 18 residues. Material: whole blood, obtained in connection with sensitization to the hapten diphenylcyclopropenone (DPC). This receptor was taken from a woman aged 40 to 50 with alopecia areata. Some clones in this sample may be carry-over from other donors' samples. The chain joins TRBV24-1 to TRBJ2-1; D is uncertain. The CDR3 reads CATSGHYPAASSYNEQFF. The CDR3 bases are TGTGCCACCAGTGGTCACTATCCTGCGGCTAGCTCCTACAATGAGCAGTTCTTC.